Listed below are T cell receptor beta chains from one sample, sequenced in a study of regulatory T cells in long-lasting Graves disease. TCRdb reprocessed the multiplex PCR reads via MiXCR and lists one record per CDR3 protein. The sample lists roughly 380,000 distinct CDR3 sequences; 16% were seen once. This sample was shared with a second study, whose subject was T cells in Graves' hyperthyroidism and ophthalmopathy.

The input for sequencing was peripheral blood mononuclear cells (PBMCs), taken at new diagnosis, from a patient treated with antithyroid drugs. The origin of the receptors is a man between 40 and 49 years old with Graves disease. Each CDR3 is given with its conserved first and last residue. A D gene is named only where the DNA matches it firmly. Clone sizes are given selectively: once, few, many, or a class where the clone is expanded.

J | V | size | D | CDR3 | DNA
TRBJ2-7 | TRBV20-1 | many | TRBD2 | CSAREAGPGYEQYF | TGCAGTGCTAGAGAAGCGGGGCCTGGCTACGAGCAGTACTTC
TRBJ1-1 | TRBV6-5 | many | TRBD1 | CASSLGQWTEAFF | TGTGCCAGCAGTTTGGGACAGTGGACTGAAGCTTTCTTT
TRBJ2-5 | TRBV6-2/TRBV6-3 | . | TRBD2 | CASSYPGLAGLETQYF | TGTGCCAGCAGTTATCCGGGACTAGCGGGATTGGAGACCCAGTACTTC
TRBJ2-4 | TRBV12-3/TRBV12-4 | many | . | CASSLARQGIDIQYF | TGTGCCAGCAGTTTAGCGCGTCAGGGAATTGACATTCAGTACTTC
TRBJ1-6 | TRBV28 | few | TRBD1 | CASSLRPGGNSPLHF | TGTGCCAGCAGTTTAAGGCCAGGGGGTAATTCACCCCTCCACTTT
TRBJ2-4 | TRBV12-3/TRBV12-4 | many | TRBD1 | CASSRPGQGTIQYF | TGTGCCAGCAGCCGGCCGGGACAGGGAACCATTCAGTACTTC
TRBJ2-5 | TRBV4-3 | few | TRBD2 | CASSQDKAGQETQYF | TGCGCCAGCAGCCAAGATAAAGCGGGGCAAGAGACCCAGTACTTC
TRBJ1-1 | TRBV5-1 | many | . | CASSLARGGWGNTEAFF | TGCGCCAGCAGCTTGGCCAGGGGAGGCTGGGGGAACACTGAAGCTTTCTTT
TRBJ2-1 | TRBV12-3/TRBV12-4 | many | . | CASNHGWLYNEQFF | TGTGCCAGCAACCATGGATGGCTTTACAATGAGCAGTTCTTC
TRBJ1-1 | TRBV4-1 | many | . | CASSQVANTEAFF | TGCGCCAGCAGCCAAGTAGCGAACACTGAAGCTTTCTTT
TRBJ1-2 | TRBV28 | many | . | CASSPRLYGYTF | TGTGCCAGCAGTCCGAGGCTCTATGGCTACACCTTC
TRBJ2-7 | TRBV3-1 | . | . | CASSPITRGGRDEQYF | TGTGCCAGCAGCCCTATTACCCGAGGGGGTCGCGACGAGCAGTACTTC
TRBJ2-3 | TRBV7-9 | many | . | CASSLRDTDTQYF | TGTGCCAGCAGCTTACGGGATACAGATACGCAGTATTTT
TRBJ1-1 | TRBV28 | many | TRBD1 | CASSLTGQANTEAFF | TGTGCCAGCAGTTTGACGGGACAGGCGAACACTGAAGCTTTCTTT
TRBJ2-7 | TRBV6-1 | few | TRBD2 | CASTRGVEQYF | TGTGCCAGCACTCGGGGGGTCGAGCAGTACTTC
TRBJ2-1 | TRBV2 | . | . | CASSPPPAGSSYNEQFF | TGTGCCAGCAGTCCACCCCCCGCGGGGAGCTCCTACAATGAGCAGTTCTTC
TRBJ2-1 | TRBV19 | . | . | CASSIGIHNNEQFF | TGTGCCAGTAGTATAGGGATACACAACAATGAGCAGTTCTTC
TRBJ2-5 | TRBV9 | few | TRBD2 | CASSVFSGGQETQYF | TGTGCCAGCAGCGTTTTTAGCGGGGGGCAAGAGACCCAGTACTTC
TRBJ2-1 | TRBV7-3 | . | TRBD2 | CASSLSGTSGSEQFF | TGTGCCAGCAGCTTAAGTGGGACTAGCGGGAGTGAGCAGTTCTTC